The following is a T cell receptor beta chain sequence with its context. The target antigen is unknown. The data were obtained in a study of cytomegalovirus exposure and HLA in healthy donors. Overall study results and limits: Highest at DRB1 and lowest at HLA-C, TCR association rates differed among HLA loci in a later analysis.

Germline V gene data show CDR1 as SGDLS and CDR2 as YYNGEE. The J segment lost 2 bases and the V segment lost 4 bases, leaving 5 bases of the junction unmatched. The CDR3 length is 15 residues. PCR primers comprised 60 Vbeta and 13 Jbeta primers. Some clones are missing from TCRdb's copy, which holds only in-frame ones; the method was immunoSEQ multiplex PCR. The sample lists about 130,000 clones, less than 90% seen once, with around 20% in the top ten. This clonotype was obtained from a man between 18 and 29 years old in good health and CMV-seropositive. J is TRBJ2-2 and V is TRBV9; 7 bases fit TRBD1. The specimen sequenced was PBMCs. For the CDR3, the DNA is TGTGCCAGCAGCCAAGACAGGGTCAACACCGGGGAGCTGTTTTTT. Protein product: CASSQDRVNTGELFF.